One and the same sample provided the 15 T cell receptor beta chains below, sequenced in a study of blood T cells in healthy people across ages. Sample-barcoded 5' priming and a J-beta primer mix drove a second PCR of roughly 6 to 12 cycles. TCRdb passed the 5' RACE reads through MiXCR, listing each CDR3 protein once. Found here are around 280,000 distinct CDR3 sequences, 27% of them singletons; the top ten hold approximately 28%. The sequenced material came from blood. These receptor sequences come from a woman between 65 and 79 years old in good health.

The table lists this clonotype with a few counts. V is TRBV5-1 and J is TRBJ2-5; a possible D gene is TRBD1 (6 bases). In germline, CDR1 is SGHRS, CDR2 YFSETQ. This CDR3 has 15 residues. V was clipped by 0 bases and J by 4 bases, with 13 bases between them. The CDR3 DNA reads as TGCGCCAGCAGCTTGGGGTCACAGGGTGTAGAGACCCAGTACTTC. It is translated as CASSLGSQGVETQYF.

The chain uses TRBV6-2 or TRBV6-3 and TRBJ1-1; D unclear. The CDR3 sequence is 15 residues long. The V end was cut by 0 bases, the J end by 8 bases, with 16 bases between. Germline assignment: CDR1 MNHEY and CDR2 SVGEGT. The CDR3 nucleotides are TGTGCCAGCAGTTACTCGCGCGGGCCAGCTCTCGAAGCTTTCTTT. Its protein is CASSYSRGPALEAFF.

The table lists this clonotype with a few counts. The chain combines TRBV28 with TRBJ2-7, with D possibly matching TRBD2 (5 bases). The CDR3 has 16 residues. V was clipped by 7 bases and J by 6 bases, with 25 bases between them. Germline V gene data show CDR1 as MDHEN and CDR2 as SYDVKM. The CDR3 region is CASTHGGLGLEAEQYF. The CDR3 region has the DNA TGTGCCAGCACTCATGGAGGTCTGGGGTTGGAGGCCGAGCAGTACTTC.

This clonotype was found a few times. The chain is built from TRBV5-1 and TRBJ1-1; no reliable D call. This CDR3 comprises 14 residues. V shed 4 bases and J shed 5 bases, with 15 bases lying between them. In germline, CDR1 is SGHRS, CDR2 YFSETQ. The CDR3: CASSGENKKTEAFF. As DNA, the CDR3 is TGCGCCAGCAGCGGGGAAAACAAAAAGACTGAAGCTTTCTTT.

J is TRBJ2-7 and V is TRBV9; tentatively, D is TRBD1 (6 bases). This CDR3 is 15 amino acids long. Germline lookup yields CDR1 SGDLS and CDR2 YYNGEE. Trimming stripped 0 bases from V and 3 bases from J, with 13 bases between. CDR3 DNA: TGTGCCAGCAGCGTAGGGACAGAACCAGTCTACGAGCAGTACTTC. Translated, it gives CASSVGTEPVYEQYF.

This clonotype occurred a few times. The V call is TRBV6-1, the J call TRBJ2-5; no reliable D call. Per the germline V gene, CDR1 is MNHNS and CDR2 is SASEGT. The CDR3 has 15 amino acids. The germline V and J ends were trimmed by 1 base and 5 bases, with 14 bases remaining between them. The CDR3 nucleotides read TGTGCCAGCAGTGAAGTGTTCACGGATCGGGAGACCCAGTACTTC. Residues: CASSEVFTDRETQYF.

The CDR3 protein is CSASEPGQDLLYGYTF. CDR3 nucleotide sequence: TGCAGTGCTAGCGAACCGGGACAGGACCTATTATATGGCTACACCTTC. This chain connects TRBV20-1 to TRBJ1-2, with 8 bases lining up with TRBD1. This CDR3 region has 16 residues. V shed 3 bases and J 5 bases; nucleotides not matched to a gene: 14. Germline-derived CDR1 and CDR2 are DFQATT and SNEGSKA (reference sequence).

The chain uses TRBV7-2 and TRBJ2-5; TRBD2 might be the D (5 bases). The germline V gene has CDR1 SGHTA and CDR2 FQGNSA. This CDR3 region has 17 residues. V lost 2 bases to trimming and J lost 1 base, with 17 bases between them. The CDR3 protein is CASSLPTGLKFQETQYF. CDR3 nucleotide sequence: TGTGCCAGCAGCTTACCCACGGGGTTGAAGTTCCAAGAGACCCAGTACTTC.

This clonotype was observed a handful of times. The rearrangement links TRBV21-1 to TRBJ2-2; TRBD2 was called by the table and not checked on the DNA. TRBV21-1 is deemed a pseudogene. The CDR3 extends over 16 amino acids. The CDR3 DNA is TGTGCCAGCAGCCCTAGAGCGGAAGAGAACACCGGGGAGCTGTTTTTT. Translated, it gives CASSPRAEENTGELFF.

There are a few counts of this clonotype. The chain employs TRBV20-1 and TRBJ2-7; TRBD2 agrees at 12 bases. V shed 3 bases and J 4 bases; nucleotides not matched to a gene: 10. The CDR3 length is 16 residues. CDR1 DFQATT and CDR2 SNEGSKA come from the germline V gene (reference sequence). CDR3 DNA: TGCAGTGCTAGGGACCTAGCGGGAGGGCGAAAGTACGAGCAGTACTTC. Amino acid sequence: CSARDLAGGRKYEQYF.

The chain uses TRBV7-2 and TRBJ2-7; D remains unclear. Per the germline V gene, CDR1 is SGHTA and CDR2 is FQGNSA. The CDR3 contains 14 residues. V gave up 4 bases and J gave up 2 bases, with 12 bases separating them. CDR3 sequence reads: CASSSGGVTYEQYF. CDR3 in DNA: TGTGCCAGCAGCTCGGGTGGTGTTACCTACGAGCAGTACTTC.

This clonotype has just a few counts. This sequence joins TRBV3-1 and TRBJ1-1; D call uncertain. Trimming pared 2 bases from V and 4 bases from J, leaving 8 bases between. Germline loops: CDR1 LGHDT, CDR2 YNNKEL (reference sequence). CDR3 length: 13 residues. CDR3 residues: CASSQHGGTEAFF. CDR3 in DNA: TGTGCCAGCAGCCAACATGGAGGCACTGAAGCTTTCTTT.

The V gene is TRBV3-1, the J gene TRBJ1-6; no definite D call. Germline CDR1 LGHDT, CDR2 YNNKEL (reference sequence). The CDR3 runs 13 residues. Trimming took off 3 bases at V and 5 bases at J, with 5 bases between the two ends. CDR3 DNA sequence: TGTGCCAGCAGCCACTTAGATAATTCACCCCTCCACTTT. Its protein is CASSHLDNSPLHF.

This clonotype was seen more than once but under ten times. This chain connects TRBV3-1 to TRBJ2-3; D gene ambiguous. Germline CDR1 LGHDT, CDR2 YNNKEL (reference sequence). V shed 0 bases and J shed 1 base, with 5 bases lying between them. This CDR3 spans 14 amino acids. The DNA for the CDR3 is TGTGCCAGCAGCCAAGATCTACGCACAGATACGCAGTATTTT. It is translated as CASSQDLRTDTQYF.

This clonotype was counted only a few times. The rearrangement uses TRBV7-2 and TRBJ2-5; TRBD2 is a possible D gene (7 bases). There are 15 residues in the CDR3. CDR1 is SGHTA, CDR2 FQGNSA, per germline. V lost 5 bases and J 5 bases, leaving 18 bases between the germline ends. CDR3 in amino acids: CASSRQAAGVETQYF. The DNA for the CDR3 is TGTGCCAGCAGCCGACAGGCGGCGGGGGTTGAGACCCAGTACTTC.